What follows is one T cell receptor (beta chain) and its context. This clonotype has ten or more counts. The target of this receptor is not known. Base qualities were left out, and no much larger clone turns up one base away. This sample was taken from a study of molecular identifiers for immune sequencing clone quantification listed by TCRdb under 2018. For the wider study: For a replicate experiment, RNA from around 20,000 or 100,000 naive CD8 T cells was divided into five aliquots, of which four were sequenced. CD8 T cells were used in a methods study to benchmark molecular-identifier clustering-based TCR repertoire sequencing (MIDCIRS) and TCR RNA copy counting.

Receptors were amplified or captured by PCR. TCRdb records Illumina HiSeq 4000 as the sequencer. Preparation of bulk TCR libraries followed a previously described approach, with the TCR primers listed in Table S5. Purification of total RNA was performed with the Qiagen AllPrep DNA/RNA kit. Before any analysis, reads coming from multiple sequencing runs of the same library were combined into one pool. The published analysis was carried out like this. Only reads with exact TCR constant sequence were kept, trimmed to 150 nt, and grouped by their 12-nt molecular barcodes. Reads within each barcode group were sub-clustered using a 15% Levenshtein threshold, and quality-weighted consensus sequences were constructed for each RNA molecule. Non-functional sequences were discarded, and so were lower-count sequences lying one edit away from another sequence. Barcode sub-clusters with fewer than 20% of the maximum read count were removed, based on fitting two negative binomial distributions. Starting from the raw public reads, TCRdb applied fastp trimming at Q25, assembled clones with MiXCR and retained in-frame beta chains. Every distinct CDR3 protein forms one entry, paired with its most common genes and DNA. TCRdb, not the original authors, processed these V and J calls. This sample has roughly 86,000 distinct CDR3 sequences in its table, and around 19% of those were observed once. The top ten clonotypes cover roughly 0.8% of the sample.

V is cut by 5 bases and J by 6 bases, and the space between the germline ends is 16 bases. The CDR3 covers 15 residues, taking in both the cysteine and the phenylalanine. The kept DNA is CDR3 alone, 45 bases in frame from the first base. Sequences SEHNR (CDR1) and FQNEAQ (CDR2) are obtained from the germline V gene (reference sequence). Study-wide conclusions, independent of this receptor: About 2.9 recovered TCR RNA copies per cell were obtained by modeling, versus around 9.8 by digital PCR, implying a capture efficiency of approximately 30%. Naive libraries contained spiked-in Jurkat TCR RNA (roughly 10 copies' worth), which is not part of the donor repertoire. The sizes of highly expanded clones could end up underestimated when identical TCR molecules share a barcode. In CMV-specific effector cells, clones with more than 20 RNA copies contained over 98% of molecules, whereas in naive cells such clones contained under 1% of molecules. Spiked-in Jurkat TCR RNA equal to a single cell's worth was reported to be detectable even within 1,100,000 naive CD8 T cells. When barcode sub-clustering was not used, chimeric consensus sequences inflated TCR diversity, with chimeras reaching as high as 47%.

Libraries of naive CD8 T cells were built from anywhere between about 18,000 and 1,000,000 sorted cells, with 10%, 30% or 50% of the purified RNA used. Naive CD8 T cells, defined as CD8+CD4-CCR7+CD45RA+, were FACS-sorted into RLT Plus buffer on a BD FACSAria II. Around 10 TCR copies' worth of Jurkat RNA were spiked into about 20,000-1,100,000 naive CD8 T cell samples to test detection sensitivity. CD8 T cells were enriched with RosetteSep CD8+ T Cell Enrichment Cocktail and Ficoll-Paque, followed by ACK red cell lysis. The material sequenced was naive CD8+ T cells from blood, with Jurkat cell RNA spiked in. Sample cell subset or site, as interpreted from the label and publication: FACS-sorted CD8+CD4-CCR7+CD45RA+ naive T cells. This clonotype was sampled from a human donor in good health. Some libraries in this study had Jurkat cell RNA spiked in. Recombination linked TRBV7-9 to TRBJ1-4; the D gene is perhaps TRBD1, on 5 matching bases. The CDR3 region: CASSPPVWGDEKLFF. The nucleotides read TGTGCCAGCAGCCCCCCGGTCTGGGGGGATGAAAAACTGTTTTTT.